This entry lists 30 T cell receptor beta chains sequenced from one sample in a study of blood T cells in healthy people across ages. Primers used in a second PCR of about 6 to 11 cycles were a sample-barcoded 5' primer and a J-beta primer mix. TCRdb fed the 5' RACE reads into MiXCR, producing one record per CDR3 protein. The sample includes approximately 1,100,000 distinct CDR3 sequences, around 45% of them seen just once. Material: blood. These receptors all stem from a woman in her sixties or seventies in good health.

The genes are TRBV20-1 and TRBJ2-5; unclear D gene. From germline, CDR1 is DFQATT and CDR2 SNEGSKA (reference sequence). Trimming pared 3 bases from V and 11 bases from J, leaving 13 bases between. The CDR3 consists of 11 residues. CDR3 nucleotide sequence: TGCAGTGCTAGTCTGGTATCTTGGCAGTACTTC. Its protein product is CSASLVSWQYF.

With regard to this clonotype: A junction end diverges from the germline sequence, so it may reflect a read error. The chain joins TRBV6-1 to TRBJ2-1, with D unresolved. Germline CDR1 reads MNHNS; CDR2 reads SASEGT. The CDR3 contains 13 residues. The CDR3 spells CASGLSSYNERFF. The CDR3 DNA reads as TGTGCCAGCGGGCTGAGCTCCTACAATGAGCGGTTCTTC.

The chain joins TRBV7-2 to TRBJ1-6; TRBD1 agrees at 7 bases. CDR1 SGHTA and CDR2 FQGNSA come from the germline V gene. Trimming at V came to 4 bases and at J to 9 bases, leaving 9 bases not matched to a gene. CDR3 size: 15 residues. In DNA, the CDR3 is TGTGCCAGCAGCTCGGCTACAGGGGCAGGTTCACCCCTCCACTTT. Translated, it gives CASSSATGAGSPLHF.

The V call is TRBV28, the J call TRBJ1-5; 7 nucleotides agree with TRBD1. V lost 7 bases, J lost 4 bases, and 4 bases stayed unmatched. CDR3 length equals 13 residues. Germline V CDR1 and CDR2: MDHEN, SYDVKM. CDR3 coding DNA: TGTGCCAGCATACAGGGGTGGAATCAGCCCCAGCATTTT. It specifies CASIQGWNQPQHF.

This clonotype was detected only a few times. The chain is built from TRBV6-5 and TRBJ2-3; D remains ambiguous. The CDR3 loop spans 14 amino acids. V lost 4 bases and J lost 2, with 10 bases in between. Per the germline V gene, CDR1 is MNHEY and CDR2 is SVGAGI. This chain's CDR3 is CASSSPRITDTQYF. The CDR3 DNA reads TGTGCCAGCAGTTCCCCCAGGATCACAGATACGCAGTATTTT.

The chain combines TRBV12-3 or TRBV12-4 with TRBJ2-3; TRBD2 aligns across 8 bases. The junction had 19 bases not matched to a gene; V was cut back by 6 bases and J by 11 bases. The CDR3 contains 16 residues. CDR3 in amino acids: CASSTGTRGRADVQYF. CDR3 nucleotides: TGTGCCAGCAGCACTGGGACTAGAGGGAGAGCAGATGTGCAGTATTTT.

A few counts support this clonotype. V gene TRBV7-9 combines with J gene TRBJ2-7; either TRBD1 or TRBD2 may supply D (7 bases each). Germline CDR1 is SEHNR and CDR2 is FQNEAQ (reference sequence). CDR3 size: 16 residues. Trimming stripped 5 bases from V and 4 bases from J, with 21 bases between. In DNA form, the CDR3 reads TGTGCCAGCAGCGGTCGTATAGCAGGGGGAGGGTACGAGCAGTACTTC. It is translated as CASSGRIAGGGYEQYF.

The sample holds a few counts of this clonotype. The V and J genes are TRBV20-1 and TRBJ2-5; TRBD2 is a possible D gene (5 bases). CDR1 DFQATT and CDR2 SNEGSKA come from the germline V gene (reference sequence). This CDR3 has 13 amino acids. The V and J ends lost 3 bases and 2 bases respectively, with 10 bases between them. The DNA for the CDR3 is TGCAGTGCTAGGAGGACTTTGCAAGAGACCCAGTACTTC. Protein sequence: CSARRTLQETQYF.

This chain joins TRBV7-8 and TRBJ2-1, with TRBD1 as a possible D gene (5 bases). Germline CDR1 reads SGHVS; CDR2 reads FQNEAQ. The length of the CDR3 is 13 residues. V was shortened by 5 bases and J by 5 bases, with 10 bases between the two germline ends. DNA for the CDR3: TGTGCCAGCAGCCTAAACAGGAACAATGAGCAGTTCTTC. Residues: CASSLNRNNEQFF. Full variable domain (remainder filled in from reference TRBV7-8 and TRBJ2-1): GAGVSQSPRYKVAKRGQDVALRCDPISGHVSLFWYQQALGQGPEFLTYFQNEAQLDKSGLPSDRFFAERPEGSVSTLKIQRTQQEDSAVYLCASSLNRNNEQFFGPGTRLTVL.

This clonotype was seen a few times. The chain links TRBV5-4 to TRBJ2-3; 7 bases are shared with TRBD2. Germline V lookup: CDR1 SGHNT, CDR2 YYREEE (reference sequence). The CDR3 covers 12 residues. Trimming took 9 bases from V and 5 from J; bases not matched to a gene: 6. CDR3 in amino acids: CAISGTGDTQYF. The CDR3 DNA is TGTGCCATAAGCGGGACGGGAGATACGCAGTATTTT. The full variable domain, rest sourced from reference TRBV5-4 and TRBJ2-3, is ETGVTQSPTHLIKTRGQQVTLRCSSQSGHNTVSWYQQALGQGPQFIFQYYREEENGRGNFPPRFSGLQFPNYSSELNVNALELDDSALYLCAISGTGDTQYFGPGTRLTVL.

This chain joins TRBV14 and TRBJ1-2, with a tentative D call TRBD1 (6 bases). The CDR3 spans 14 residues. With 5 bases removed from V and 6 bases from J, the gap between germline ends came to 16 bases. Germline V gene sequence: CDR1 SGHDN, CDR2 FVKESK. The CDR3 DNA follows: TGTGCCAGCAGCACCCCAGGGGTTGAAAATGGCTACACCTTC. Protein product: CASSTPGVENGYTF.

The chain links TRBV12-3 or TRBV12-4 to TRBJ1-2, with D possibly being TRBD1 (6 bases). V gave up 6 bases and J gave up 0 bases, with 14 bases separating them. The CDR3 sequence is 15 residues long. CDR3 loop: CASSPTGRANYGYTF. For the CDR3, the DNA is TGTGCCAGCAGCCCCACAGGGAGAGCTAACTATGGCTACACCTTC.

The CDR3 DNA follows: TGTGCCAGCAGTGGTCAGGGGTCTTATGGCTACACCTTC. Its translation: CASSGQGSYGYTF. The chain has TRBV27 and TRBJ1-2, with D maybe TRBD1 (6 bases). CDR1 is MNHEY and CDR2 is SMNVEV in the germline V gene (reference sequence). V lost 5 bases, J lost 5 bases, and 12 bases lay in between. This CDR3 comprises 13 residues.

This chain connects TRBV6-1 to TRBJ1-1; D is undetermined. The CDR3 is 14 residues long. The germline V gene has CDR1 MNHNS and CDR2 SASEGT. V shed 6 bases and J shed 5 bases, with 16 bases lying between them. The CDR3 nucleotides are TGTGCCAGCAGCCACATTGTCCAGAGGACTGAAGCTTTCTTT. Translation: CASSHIVQRTEAFF.

The chain uses TRBV30 and TRBJ2-3; 8 bases are a match to TRBD1. The CDR3 loop spans 16 amino acids. Trimming removed 1 base from V and 1 base from J; junction bases left unmatched: 7. Germline V lookup: CDR1 GTSNPN, CDR2 SVGIG (reference sequence). The CDR3 loop reads CAWSAVDRGGTDTQYF. CDR3 DNA sequence: TGTGCCTGGAGTGCCGTTGACAGGGGCGGCACAGATACGCAGTATTTT.

The CDR3 nucleotides read TGCGCCAGCAGCTTGGACGGGGACCACTATGGGAATGAAAAACTGTTTTTT. Protein product: CASSLDGDHYGNEKLFF. J is TRBJ1-4 and V is TRBV5-1, with D tentatively TRBD1 (5 bases). The CDR3 length is 17 residues. The germline CDR1 and CDR2 sequences are SGHRS and YFSETQ. V lost 0 bases, J lost 5 bases, and 17 bases lay in between.

The sample holds a few counts of this clonotype. The rearrangement joins TRBV20-1 to TRBJ2-7; no clear D. V was pared by 4 bases and J by 6 bases, with 10 bases between. The length of the CDR3 is 11 residues. Per the germline V gene, CDR1 is DFQATT and CDR2 is SNEGSKA (reference sequence). DNA for the CDR3: TGCAGTGCTACACCCAGCTCCGAGCAGTACTTC. Protein sequence: CSATPSSEQYF.

This clonotype was detected only a few times. The chain recombines TRBV6-5 with TRBJ1-1, with D perhaps TRBD1 (5 bases). The CDR3 is 15 amino acids. Trimming pared 4 bases from V and 4 bases from J, leaving 16 bases between. The V gene's germline CDR1 is MNHEY and CDR2 SVGAGI. The CDR3 spells CASSFAGDGVTEAFF. In DNA form, the CDR3 reads TGTGCCAGCAGTTTTGCGGGGGACGGGGTCACTGAAGCTTTCTTT.

This rearrangement joins TRBV2 to TRBJ2-7, with 7 bases identical to TRBD1. V lost 3 bases, J lost 6 bases, and 14 bases stayed unmatched. Per germline, CDR1 SNHLY and CDR2 FYNNEI. The CDR3 length is 16 residues. CDR3: CASSDESGQLFAEQYF. The CDR3 DNA sequence: TGTGCCAGCAGTGATGAGTCGGGACAGCTCTTCGCCGAGCAGTACTTC.

This clonotype was counted a few times. The CDR3 loop is CANYQETQYF. In nucleotides, the CDR3 is TGCGCCAATTATCAAGAGACCCAGTACTTC. The rearrangement joins TRBV5-1 to TRBJ2-5; unclear D gene. V dropped 9 bases and J dropped 2 bases, with 5 bases sitting between them. This CDR3 has 10 amino acids. Per germline, CDR1 SGHRS and CDR2 YFSETQ.

The chain employs TRBV24-1 and TRBJ2-1; the D gene is possibly TRBD2 (6 bases). The DNA end lines up better with TRBJ2-7; the J call may be wrong. This CDR3 has 15 amino acids. The germline CDR1 and CDR2 sequences are KGHDR and SFDVKD. CDR3 nucleotides: TGTGCCACCAGTGATTTTGTGGGAGGCAACAATGAGCAGTACTTC. Its translation is CATSDFVGGNNEQYF.

The chain recombines TRBV24-1 with TRBJ2-1; 8 nucleotides line up with TRBD1. The germline CDR1 and CDR2 sequences are KGHDR and SFDVKD. The CDR3 runs to 16 residues. V shed 1 base, J shed 9 bases, and the junction held 10 bases outside the gene matches. This chain's CDR3 is CATSDLAGGGRSEQFF. The DNA for the CDR3 is TGTGCCACCAGTGATTTAGCAGGGGGCGGGCGGAGTGAGCAGTTCTTC.

This clonotype was detected only a few times. The chain joins TRBV30 to TRBJ2-7; D is possibly TRBD2 (6 bases). Germline assignment: CDR1 GTSNPN and CDR2 SVGIG (reference sequence). This CDR3 contains 16 residues. Between the trimmed V and J ends, which lost 2 bases and 2 bases, there was a span of 19 bases. The CDR3: CAWSKEGSVSPYEQYF. Here the CDR3 DNA reads TGTGCCTGGAGTAAGGAGGGCTCAGTATCGCCCTACGAGCAGTACTTC. The full variable domain, completed using reference TRBV30 and TRBJ2-7, is SQTIHQWPATLVQPVGSPLSLECTVEGTSNPNLYWYRQAAGRGLQLLFYSVGIGQISSEVPQNLSASRPQDRQFILSSKKLLLSDSGFYLCAWSKEGSVSPYEQYFGPGTRLTVT.

The genes are TRBV20-1 and TRBJ2-1; D might be TRBD2 (5 bases). V lost 3 bases to trimming and J lost 4 bases, with 13 bases between them. This CDR3 contains 14 residues. Germline-derived CDR1 and CDR2 are DFQATT and SNEGSKA (reference sequence). CDR3 DNA: TGCAGTGCTAGTCCTAGCCAATCATACAATGAGCAGTTCTTC. This translates into CSASPSQSYNEQFF.

The chain recombines TRBV25-1 with TRBJ2-7; D gene ambiguous. Germline loops: CDR1 MGHDK, CDR2 SYGVNS. CDR3 length: 16 residues. V was pared by 6 bases and J by 0 bases, with 18 bases between. Here the CDR3 DNA reads TGTGCCAGCAGCCGAAACGATCAGGAATCCTCCTACGAGCAGTACTTC. Translation: CASSRNDQESSYEQYF.

This clonotype was counted a few times. The chain uses TRBV4-2 and TRBJ1-1; D gene uncertain. CDR1 and CDR2 from the germline V gene are LGHNA and YNFKEQ. The CDR3 runs 15 residues. Trimming stripped 0 bases from V and 3 bases from J, with 11 bases between. The CDR3 spells CASSQDVGWDTEAFF. As DNA, the CDR3 is TGTGCCAGCAGCCAAGATGTGGGGTGGGACACTGAAGCTTTCTTT.

The chain has TRBV7-8 and TRBJ2-5; D call uncertain. The end of the DNA fits TRBJ2-7 better, so the J call may be wrong. The CDR3 covers 16 residues. Germline V gene sequence: CDR1 SGHVS, CDR2 FQNEAQ. This CDR3 is CASSPERVVLKYEQYF. CDR3 sequence (DNA): TGTGCCAGCAGCCCCGAAAGGGTCGTACTTAAGTACGAGCAGTACTTC.

The chain carries TRBV13 and TRBJ2-7, with D perhaps matching TRBD2 (5 bases). The CDR3 is 14 residues long. V shed 2 bases and J shed 2 bases, with 10 bases lying between them. Per germline, CDR1 PRHDT and CDR2 FYEKMQ (reference sequence). Here the CDR3 reads CASSLSGKAYEQYF. CDR3 DNA sequence: TGTGCCAGCAGCTTATCCGGGAAAGCCTACGAGCAGTACTTC.

CDR3 DNA sequence: TGTGCCACCAAGGGAACTAGCGGAGAGACCCAGTTCTTC. Translated: CATKGTSGETQFF. The V and J genes are TRBV24-1 and TRBJ2-1; 8 bases are a match to TRBD2. The CDR3 runs 13 residues. The V gene end was trimmed by 8 bases and the J gene end by 13 bases; junction bases not matched to a gene: 12. Germline lookup yields CDR1 KGHDR and CDR2 SFDVKD.

This chain joins TRBV2 and TRBJ1-4; no firm D call. CDR3 length: 15 residues. Germline V gives CDR1 SNHLY, CDR2 FYNNEI. V lost 1 base, J lost 8 bases, and 14 bases lay in between. This chain's CDR3 is CASSEVGWGGEKLFF. The CDR3 DNA sequence: TGTGCCAGCAGTGAAGTAGGATGGGGAGGAGAAAAACTGTTTTTT.